The 10 T cell receptor beta chains presented below share a single source sample, sequenced in a study of cytotoxic CD8 clonotypes in ibrutinib-treated CLL. Data came from immunoSEQ multiplex PCR; TCRdb stores just in-frame clones and leaves some out. The data hold 25,000 to 30,000 clones, with about 75% observed a single time. The sequenced sample was PBMCs, obtained after 36 months of ibrutinib treatment. These receptors came from a human donor with chronic lymphocytic leukemia.

The chain combines TRBV19 with TRBJ1-5; 7 bases map to TRBD1. J lost 0 bases, V lost 7 bases, and 6 bases had no gene match. The CDR3 runs 15 residues. Germline V gives CDR1 LNHDA, CDR2 SQIVND (reference sequence). The CDR3 bases are TGTGCCAGTACCCGGACAGGCCATAGCAATCAGCCCCAGCATTTT. Residues: CASTRTGHSNQPQHF. The entire variable domain, with the rest obtained from reference TRBV19 and TRBJ1-5, is as follows: DGGITQSPKYLFRKEGQNVTLSCEQNLNHDAMYWYRQDPGQGLRLIYYSQIVNDFQKGDIAEGYSVSREKKESFPLTVTSAQKNPTAFYLCASTRTGHSNQPQHFGDGTRLSIL.

The V gene is TRBV19, the J gene TRBJ2-7, with TRBD2 identical over 10 bases. The CDR3 has 15 amino acids. CDR1 is LNHDA and CDR2 is SQIVND in the germline V gene (reference sequence). Trimming at V came to 5 bases and at J to 1 base, leaving 5 bases not matched to a gene. CDR3 sequence reads: CASSALAGLSYEQYF. The CDR3 region has the DNA TGTGCCAGTAGTGCACTAGCGGGGCTTTCCTACGAGCAGTACTTC.

The chain has TRBV18 and TRBJ2-5; TRBD1 matches 8 bases. After removal of 6 bases from V and 4 bases from J, the junction contained 13 bases not matched to a gene. CDR3 size: 16 residues. Germline loops: CDR1 KGHSH, CDR2 LQKENI. The CDR3 loop is CASSLIDRGGGETQYF. CDR3 DNA sequence: TGTGCCAGCTCTCTCATCGACAGGGGAGGAGGAGAGACCCAGTACTTC. Looking up the rest from reference TRBV18 and TRBJ2-5 gives the full variable domain: NAGVMQNPRHLVRRRGQEARLRCSPMKGHSHVYWYRQLPEEGLKFMVYLQKENIIDESGMPKERFSAEFPKEGPSILRIQQVVRGDSAAYFCASSLIDRGGGETQYFGPGTRLLVL.

This clone was counted a single time. V and J are TRBV12-5 and TRBJ1-1, with D possibly TRBD1 on 6 matching bases. The CDR3 runs to 16 residues. V was clipped by 1 base and J by 3 bases, with 15 bases between them. The germline V gene encodes CDR1 LGHNT and CDR2 FRNRAP. Here the CDR3 reads CASGLAQGKGDTEAFF. In nucleotides, the CDR3 is TGTGCTAGTGGTTTGGCTCAGGGGAAAGGGGACACTGAAGCTTTCTTT.

The chain recombines TRBV27 with TRBJ1-2, with 10 nucleotides matching TRBD1. V was clipped by 11 bases and J by 2 bases; unmatched bases: 11. Germline assignment: CDR1 MNHEY and CDR2 SMNVEV (reference sequence). This CDR3 spans 15 amino acids. DNA for the CDR3: TGTGCCTCAGGGGGGCTGGGACAGGGGAACTATGGCTACACCTTC. Amino acid sequence: CASGGLGQGNYGYTF.

The rearrangement uses TRBV18 and TRBJ1-4, with D perhaps TRBD1 (6 bases). With 5 bases removed from V and 0 bases from J, the gap between germline ends came to 16 bases. Per the germline V gene, CDR1 is KGHSH and CDR2 is LQKENI. The CDR3 has 17 amino acids. The CDR3 reads CASSSPYRAPTNEKLFF. The CDR3 region has the DNA TGTGCCAGCTCAAGCCCTTACAGGGCACCAACTAATGAAAAACTGTTTTTT.

The chain links TRBV4-2 to TRBJ2-7, with D maybe TRBD1 (6 bases). This CDR3 is built from 13 residues. Germline CDR1 and CDR2: LGHNA and YNFKEQ. The germline V and J ends were trimmed by 3 bases and 6 bases, with 12 bases remaining between them. The CDR3 sequence: CASSHGPGVEQYF. CDR3 sequence (DNA): TGTGCCAGCAGCCATGGACCAGGGGTCGAGCAGTACTTC.

The chain carries TRBV21-1 and TRBJ1-5. TRBV21-1 is deemed a pseudogene. The CDR3 extends over 17 amino acids. CDR3 in DNA: TGTGCCAGCAGCAAAGGAAGTAGGGATTATAGCAATCAGCCCCAGCATTTT. As protein: CASSKGSRDYSNQPQHF.

The chain recombines TRBV7-8 with TRBJ1-3; D uncertain. The CDR3 covers 15 residues. Trimming pared 6 bases from V and 3 bases from J, leaving 15 bases between. The V gene's germline CDR1 is SGHVS and CDR2 FQNEAQ. The CDR3 sequence: CASSLVRDFGNTIYF. CDR3 nucleotide sequence: TGTGCCAGCAGTCTAGTACGGGATTTTGGAAACACCATATATTTT.

This rearrangement joins TRBV5-1 to TRBJ1-1; D not certain. The V and J ends lost 0 bases and 0 bases respectively, with 9 bases between them. CDR1 SGHRS and CDR2 YFSETQ come from the germline V gene. The CDR3 contains 15 residues. The CDR3 DNA reads TGCGCCAGCAGCTTGGCGGCAGAGATGAACACTGAAGCTTTCTTT. This codes for CASSLAAEMNTEAFF.